The clone carrying this TCR beta chain has only one observation. V lost 5 bases and J 3 bases, leaving 12 bases between the germline ends. CDR1 and CDR2 from the germline V gene are SGHRS and YFSETQ. The CDR3 sequence is 13 residues long. These data originate in a study of blood T cell repertoires in COVID-19. The assay was immunoSEQ multiplex PCR, and TCRdb's table has in-frame clones only and misses some. Among around 17,000 clones listed, roughly 89% were seen once. Specimen: peripheral blood. The rearrangement links TRBV5-1 to TRBJ2-7; D is undetermined. This TCR derives from a man in his fifties or sixties with active COVID-19. The DNA of the CDR3 is TGCGCCAGCAGACTTCTAGGATGCTACGAGCAGTACGTC. Translated, it gives CASRLLGCYEQYV.